This T cell receptor (beta chain) was found in a study of T cell repertoires in cytomegalovirus infection. Across the study: Public TCR beta signatures marked donors with CMV infection and the matching HLA.

Study-wide points: HLA-C-restricted, CMV-specific TCR beta clonotypes were dominant ex vivo. Carriers of CMV plus the relevant HLA were identified by cumulative public TCR beta family frequency.

MiXCR, run by TCRdb on the reads, gives a single entry per CDR3 protein. The sample holds around 530,000 distinct CDR3 sequences, approximately 17% seen once. The CDR3 consists of 14 residues. Trimming removed 4 bases at V and 2 bases at J, with 14 bases between. Germline V gene lookup returns CDR1 DFQATT and CDR2 SNEGSKA (reference sequence). Turning to this clonotype: Its antigen remains unknown.

The sequence derives from a human donor in good health (CMV status not recorded). Some clones in this sample may be carry-over from other donors' samples. The material sequenced was CD8+ T cells from PBMCs. The genes are TRBV20-1 and TRBJ1-1; D is possibly TRBD1 (5 bases). The CDR3 loop is CSAKNTGLNTEAFF. In DNA, the CDR3 is TGCAGTGCTAAAAATACAGGTCTTAACACTGAAGCTTTCTTT.